This TCR beta chain was profiled in a study of CD8 T cells in ankylosing spondylitis. A few counts support this clonotype. TCRdb redid the calling of the 5' RACE reads with MiXCR, one entry per CDR3 protein. Among roughly 150,000 distinct CDR3 sequences listed, 25% to 35% were seen once. The germline V gene encodes CDR1 MNHNS and CDR2 SASEGT. The V gene lost 1 base and the J gene lost 10 bases, with 11 bases spanning the gap. The CDR3 runs 14 residues. This sequence originates from a male donor with ankylosing spondylitis. Source material: synovial fluid, either unsorted or a sorted T cell fraction (not recorded which). The chain employs TRBV6-1 and TRBJ1-6, with a tentative D call TRBD1 (5 bases). CDR3 nucleotides: TGTGCCAGCAGTGAAGTAAGGGGAAACTCACCCCTCCACTTT. Its translation is CASSEVRGNSPLHF.